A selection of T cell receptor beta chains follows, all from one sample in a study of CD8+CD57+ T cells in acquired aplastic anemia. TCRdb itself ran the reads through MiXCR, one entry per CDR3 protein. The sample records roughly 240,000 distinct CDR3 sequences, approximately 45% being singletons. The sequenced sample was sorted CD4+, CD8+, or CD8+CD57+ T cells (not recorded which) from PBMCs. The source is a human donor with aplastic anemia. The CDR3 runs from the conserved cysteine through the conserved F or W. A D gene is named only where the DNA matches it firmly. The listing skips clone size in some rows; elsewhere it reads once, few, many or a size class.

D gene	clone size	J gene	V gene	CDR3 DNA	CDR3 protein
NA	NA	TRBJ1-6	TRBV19	TGTGCCAGTAGCATAGATGAGGGCAGTAATTCACCCCTCCACTTT	CASSIDEGSNSPLHF
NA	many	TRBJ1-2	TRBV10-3	TGTGCCATCAGTGAGTCGGGTTGGGACGATGGCTACACCTTC	CAISESGWDDGYTF
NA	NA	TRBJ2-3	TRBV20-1	TGCAGTGCTCAGCCACAGGGAGGGGACTACAATGAGCAGTATTTT	CSAQPQGGDYNEQYF
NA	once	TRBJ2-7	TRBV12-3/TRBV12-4	TGTGCCAGCAGTTTGGGGGGGCGCTTTCTTGAGCAGTACTTC	CASSLGGRFLEQYF
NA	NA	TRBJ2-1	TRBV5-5	TGTGCCAGCAGCCAATTTACGGACCCTCGGCCCGGTGAGCAGTTCTTC	CASSQFTDPRPGEQFF
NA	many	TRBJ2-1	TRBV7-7	TGTGCTAGCAGCCTAAACCGGGACTGGTACAATGAGCAGTTCTTC	CASSLNRDWYNEQFF
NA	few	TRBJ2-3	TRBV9	TGTGCCAGCAGTCCTTTTGCCCCTAGCACAGATACGCAGTATTTT	CASSPFAPSTDTQYF
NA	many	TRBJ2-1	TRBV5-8	TGTGCCAGCAGCTTGGGCGCCTACAATGAGCAGTTCTTC	CASSLGAYNEQFF
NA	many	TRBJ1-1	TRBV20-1	TGCAGTGCTAGAGGACAGAGGGGGAGATACACTGAAGCTTTCTTT	CSARGQRGRYTEAFF
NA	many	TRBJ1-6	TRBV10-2	TGCGCCAGCAGCTTAGGGTCGAGCTCCTATAATTCACCCCTCCACTTT	CASSLGSSSYNSPLHF
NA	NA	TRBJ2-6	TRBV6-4	TGTGCCAGCAGTGCCACTGACGCCAACGTCCTGACTTTC	CASSATDANVLTF
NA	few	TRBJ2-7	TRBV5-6	TGTGCCAGCAGCTTGGTCCAGGGATCAGAACCGAGGGCGAAGCAGTACTTC	CASSLVQGSEPRAKQYF
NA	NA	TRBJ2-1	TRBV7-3	TGTGCCAGCAGCTTAAATCCTAGCTACGATGAGCAGTTCTTC	CASSLNPSYDEQFF
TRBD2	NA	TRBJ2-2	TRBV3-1	TGTGCCAGCAGCCAGAAAGCGGGAGTCACCGGGGAGCTGTTTTTT	CASSQKAGVTGELFF
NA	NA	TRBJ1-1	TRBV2	TGTGCCAGCCATAGGACGGTCATGAACACTGAAGCTTTCTTT	CASHRTVMNTEAFF
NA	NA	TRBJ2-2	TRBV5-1	TGCGCCAGCAGCCCCCGCGGCGGCGACACCGGGGAGCTGTTTTTT	CASSPRGGDTGELFF
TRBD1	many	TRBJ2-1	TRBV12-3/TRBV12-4	TGTGCCAGCAGCCGGACAGGGACCTACAATGAGCAGTTCTTC	CASSRTGTYNEQFF
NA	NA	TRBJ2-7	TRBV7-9	TGTGCCAGCAGTTTAGGGGGGAGGGGGAGGGAGCAGTACTTC	CASSLGGRGREQYF
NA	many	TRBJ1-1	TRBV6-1	TGTGCCAGCAGTGAAACAGGGCACACTGAAGCTTTCTTT	CASSETGHTEAFF
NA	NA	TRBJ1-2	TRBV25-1	TGTACCAGCGCGAGTTCGGGGGGCGCGAATCATGGCTACACCTTC	CTSASSGGANHGYTF
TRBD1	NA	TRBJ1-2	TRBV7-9	TGTGCCAGCAGACGAACAGGGGGATCCTATGGCTACACCTTC	CASRRTGGSYGYTF
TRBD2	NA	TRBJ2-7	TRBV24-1	TGTGCCACCAGTCGAGGGACTAGCGCTACCGGGGAGCTGTACTTC	CATSRGTSATGELYF
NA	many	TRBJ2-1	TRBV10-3	TGTGCCATCAGTCTAAACGAATGGGGGGAGAGTTCCTACAATGAGCAGTTCTTC	CAISLNEWGESSYNEQFF
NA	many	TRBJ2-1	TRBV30	TGTGCCTGGGGCGGGATAGGGAGTGAGCAGTTCTTC	CAWGGIGSEQFF
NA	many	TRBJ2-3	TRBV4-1	TGCGCCAGCAGCCACACAGATACGCAGTATTTT	CASSHTDTQYF
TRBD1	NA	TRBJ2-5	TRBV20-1	TGCAGTGCTCGGAAAGACGGGACAGACTACCAAGAGACCCAGTACTTC	CSARKDGTDYQETQYF
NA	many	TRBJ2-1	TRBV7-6	TGTGCCAGCAGCCCCCGGCGGGGCTCCTACAATGAGCAGTTCTTC	CASSPRRGSYNEQFF
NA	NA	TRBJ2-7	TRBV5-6	TGTGCCAGCAGCCGGAAGGGACTCCACGAGCAGTACTTC	CASSRKGLHEQYF
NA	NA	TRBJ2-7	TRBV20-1	TGCAGTGCTAGAAAGACGGGCTTCTACGAGCAGTACTTC	CSARKTGFYEQYF
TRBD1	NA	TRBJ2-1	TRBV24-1	TGTGCCACCGGGGACAGCTCCTACAATGAGCAGTTCTTC	CATGDSSYNEQFF
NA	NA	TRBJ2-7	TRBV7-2	TGTGCCAGCAGCCCCCAGTGGGGCTACGAGCAGTACTTC	CASSPQWGYEQYF
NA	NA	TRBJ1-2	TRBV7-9	TGTGCCAGCAGTTTGACCCAGACAGAGGGCTACACCTTC	CASSLTQTEGYTF
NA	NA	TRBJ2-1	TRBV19	TGTGCCAGTAGTACCCCGACAGACAGGAATGAGCAGTTCTTC	CASSTPTDRNEQFF
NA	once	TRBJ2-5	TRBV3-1	TGTGCCAGCAGCCAAGATCTAGGCCATAGGCCCCTCTACTTC	CASSQDLGHRPLYF
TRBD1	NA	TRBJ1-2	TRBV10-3	TGTGCCATCAGTGGACAGGGGCACTATGGCTACACCTTC	CAISGQGHYGYTF
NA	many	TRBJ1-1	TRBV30	TGTGCCTGGAGTCTGGTTATTGACACTGAAGCTTTCTTT	CAWSLVIDTEAFF
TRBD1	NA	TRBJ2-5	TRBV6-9	TGTGCCATGTGGACAGGGGGCTCTGGGACCCAGTACTTC	CAMWTGGSGTQYF
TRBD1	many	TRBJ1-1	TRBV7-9	TGTGCCAGCAGCGCCGGACAGGGCTTGAACACTGAAGCTTTCTTT	CASSAGQGLNTEAFF
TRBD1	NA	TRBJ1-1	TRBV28	TGTGCCAGCACTCCGACAGGGGCTACGAACACTGAAGCTTTCTTT	CASTPTGATNTEAFF
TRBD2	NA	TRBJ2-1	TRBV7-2	TGTGCCAGCAGCACCGGACTAGCGGGAGTGGGTGAGCAGTTCTTC	CASSTGLAGVGEQFF